What follows is one TCR beta chain and its context. This entry is derived from a study of CD8+ T cells in alopecia areata. Sequencing templates came from extracted RNA that was reverse transcribed into cDNA. Generated by immunoSEQ multiplex PCR, the TCRdb table keeps only in-frame clones and is missing some. The sample records under 200,000 clones, around 60% being singletons. Treatment indicated: oral pan-JAK inhibitor, 5-10 mg twice daily. V was trimmed by 4 bases and J by 5 bases, leaving 8 bases between them. Germline values: CDR1 WSHSY, CDR2 SAAADI. CDR3 size: 13 residues. This TCR was recovered from a human donor with alopecia areata. The sample here was CD4+ T cells sorted from blood, taken at week 24, from a patient treated with tofacitinib. This rearrangement joins TRBV10-2 to TRBJ2-2; D not certain. For the CDR3, the DNA is TGCGCCAGCAGTGGGCCTGGGACCGGGGAGCTGTTTTTT. Translation: CASSGPGTGELFF.